Each of the 6 T cell receptor beta chains below was sequenced from the same sample in a study of T cell responses to AZD1222 COVID-19 vaccine. This table comes from immunoSEQ multiplex PCR, and its TCRdb copy is limited to in-frame clones, with some not included. The table shows under 170,000 clones, with around 90% occurring only once. The sequenced sample was peripheral blood, obtained 28 days after the second AZD1222 dose. Every receptor here comes from an adult who received the AZD1222 COVID-19 vaccine.

The chain is built from TRBV7-9 and TRBJ1-2, with TRBD1 identical over 8 bases. Trimming at V came to 5 bases and at J to 4 bases, leaving 6 bases not matched to a gene. This CDR3 is 14 amino acids long. The V gene's germline CDR1 is SEHNR and CDR2 FQNEAQ (reference sequence). The CDR3: CASSPRQGFYGYTF. CDR3 bases: TGTGCCAGCAGCCCCCGACAGGGGTTCTATGGCTACACCTTC.

The chain carries TRBV29-1 and TRBJ1-1, with a possible D match to TRBD1 (5 bases). Germline V gene sequence: CDR1 SQVTM, CDR2 ANQGSEA. The CDR3 spans 13 residues. V shed 7 bases and J shed 5 bases, with 17 bases lying between them. The DNA for the CDR3 is TGCAGCGCTGACGAGGGGATGGGGACTGAAGCTTTCTTT. Encoded protein: CSADEGMGTEAFF.

The CDR3, as DNA: TGTGCCAGCAGCCTTACTAGCGTCGTTTGGGAGCTGTTTTTT. It codes for CASSLTSVVWELFF. The chain joins TRBV6-2 or TRBV6-3 to TRBJ2-2; 7 nucleotides align to TRBD2. CDR1 and CDR2 (germline): MNHEY, SVGEGT. Germline trimming cut 6 bases from V and 9 bases from J; bases unmatched to any gene: 10. This CDR3 comprises 14 residues.

The chain is built from TRBV7-9 and TRBJ2-3; TRBD1 might be the D (5 bases). This CDR3 is 16 amino acids long. V dropped 4 bases and J dropped 1 base, with 15 bases sitting between them. CDR1 and CDR2 (germline): SEHNR, FQNEAQ (reference sequence). CDR3 loop: CASSSTTGRGTDTQYF. The CDR3 nucleotides are TGTGCCAGCAGCTCTACAACCGGCAGGGGCACAGATACGCAGTATTTT.

The chain couples TRBV6-2 or TRBV6-3 to TRBJ1-1, with D possibly being TRBD1 (6 bases). The V gene's germline CDR1 is MNHEY and CDR2 SVGEGT. V was shortened by 0 bases and J by 0 bases, with 8 bases between the two germline ends. This CDR3 is 15 amino acids long. The CDR3 protein is CASSYSGTMNTEAFF. CDR3 DNA sequence: TGTGCCAGCAGTTACTCGGGGACAATGAACACTGAAGCTTTCTTT.

The chain links TRBV5-4 to TRBJ2-2; 10 bases agree with TRBD2. Germline lookup yields CDR1 SGHNT and CDR2 YYREEE (reference sequence). The CDR3 has 17 residues. Trimming cost V 0 bases and J 4 bases; bases outside gene matches: 6. The CDR3 nucleotides are TGTGCCAGCAGCTTGGCCGGAGCGGGAGGGATCACCGGGGAGCTGTTTTTT. Its translation: CASSLAGAGGITGELFF.